The 6 T cell receptor beta chains below all came from one sample that was sequenced in a study of blood T cell repertoires in COVID-19. The protocol was immunoSEQ multiplex PCR, while the TCRdb copy is restricted to in-frame clones and leaves out a portion. The table lists hundreds of thousands of clones, approximately 88% of them singletons. Sequencing input: PBMCs or T cells enriched from blood (not recorded which). These receptors came from a woman aged 40 to 55 with acute COVID-19.

This clone was picked up a small number of times. V and J are TRBV5-1 and TRBJ1-4; no definite D call. The CDR3 runs 15 residues. Germline CDR1 SGHRS, CDR2 YFSETQ. Trimming took 0 bases from V and 0 from J, leaving 6 bases between them. CDR3 amino acids: CASSLDRPTNEKLFF. The CDR3 nucleotides are TGCGCCAGCAGCTTGGACAGACCAACTAATGAAAAACTGTTTTTT.

This clone occurred once. The rearrangement links TRBV11-2 to TRBJ2-7; no clear D. This CDR3 spans 14 amino acids. V dropped 1 base and J dropped 0 bases, with 7 bases sitting between them. Per germline, CDR1 SGHAT and CDR2 FQNNGV. In nucleotides, the CDR3 is TGTGCCAGCAGCTTAGGCGGAAACTCCTACGAGCAGTACTTC. It is translated as CASSLGGNSYEQYF.

The gene calls are TRBV5-1 and TRBJ1-6; 7 positions match TRBD1. Germline-derived CDR1 and CDR2 are SGHRS and YFSETQ. Trimming cost V 0 bases and J 7 bases; bases outside gene matches: 4. CDR3 length: 15 residues. In DNA, the CDR3 is TGCGCCAGCAGCTTGGAGGGGGCGCCGAATTCACCCCTCCACTTT. It specifies CASSLEGAPNSPLHF.

V and J are TRBV7-9 and TRBJ2-1; TRBD1 might be the D (6 bases). The V and J ends lost 5 bases and 7 bases respectively, with 15 bases between them. This CDR3 is built from 14 residues. Germline CDR1 reads SEHNR; CDR2 reads FQNEAQ (reference sequence). CDR3 coding DNA: TGTGCCAGCAGCCAACTTGGGGGCAGGAATGAGCAGTTCTTC. The encoded protein is CASSQLGGRNEQFF.

The chain couples TRBV2 to TRBJ1-4; 9 nucleotides align to TRBD1. Germline lookup yields CDR1 SNHLY and CDR2 FYNNEI. V trimming: 6 bases; J trimming: 5 bases; junction bases outside the gene matches: 7. The CDR3 runs to 15 residues. CDR3 loop: CASSPTGGANEKLFF. In DNA, the CDR3 is TGTGCCAGCAGCCCTACAGGGGGCGCAAATGAAAAACTGTTTTTT.

The genes are TRBV4-2 and TRBJ2-1, with 8 bases that match TRBD2. The CDR3 runs 17 residues. V gave up 2 bases and J gave up 7 bases; unmatched junction bases: 13. CDR1 is LGHNA, CDR2 YNFKEQ, per germline. The CDR3 DNA reads as TGTGCCAGCAGCCAACTGGATCCGGGAGGGCCGGGAAATGAGCAGTTCTTC. Its protein product is CASSQLDPGGPGNEQFF.